Included here is one T cell receptor beta chain sequence, with context. Its antigen is still unknown. This entry belongs to a study of cytomegalovirus exposure and HLA in healthy donors. Study background: A prior analysis found around 110 million unique TCR beta sequences from around 180 million T cells. Study-level points and caveats: HLA restriction was apparent for most CMV-associated TCR beta chains in a later analysis. Later work showed greater clonal expansion in HLA-associated TCR beta chains than in equally common others.

Vbeta (60) and Jbeta (13) primers were used in the PCR. TCRdb's table, derived via immunoSEQ multiplex PCR, lists solely in-frame clones and lacks some. The sample has around 150,000 clones, 80% to 90% seen once. CDR3 length equals 15 residues. The J segment lost 3 bases and the V segment lost 1 base, leaving 5 bases of the junction unmatched. Germline V CDR1 and CDR2: KGHSH, LQKENI. The source is a man aged 50-60 years in good health and CMV-seropositive. The chain combines TRBV18 with TRBJ1-1, with 7 bases fitting TRBD1. The sample comprised PBMCs. CDR3 coding DNA: TGTGCCAGCTCACCACAGGGGGCCGGGGACACTGAAGCTTTCTTT. It yields the protein CASSPQGAGDTEAFF.